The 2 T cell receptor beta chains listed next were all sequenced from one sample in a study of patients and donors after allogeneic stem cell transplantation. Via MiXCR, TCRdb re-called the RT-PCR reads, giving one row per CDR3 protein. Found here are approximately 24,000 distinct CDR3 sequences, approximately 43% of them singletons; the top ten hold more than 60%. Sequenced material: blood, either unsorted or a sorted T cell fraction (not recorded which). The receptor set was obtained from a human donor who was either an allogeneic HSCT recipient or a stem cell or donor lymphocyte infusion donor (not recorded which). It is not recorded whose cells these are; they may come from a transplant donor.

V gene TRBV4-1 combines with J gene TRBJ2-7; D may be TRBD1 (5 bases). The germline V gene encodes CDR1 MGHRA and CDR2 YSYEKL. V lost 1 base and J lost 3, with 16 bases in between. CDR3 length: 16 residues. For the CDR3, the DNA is TGCGCCAGCAGCCAAGCCGTCAACGGGCAGGGCTACGAGCAGTACTTC. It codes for CASSQAVNGQGYEQYF.

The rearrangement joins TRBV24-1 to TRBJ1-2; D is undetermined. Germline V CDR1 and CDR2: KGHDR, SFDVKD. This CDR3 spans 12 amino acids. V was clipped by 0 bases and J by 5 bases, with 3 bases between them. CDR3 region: CATSDLDYGYTF. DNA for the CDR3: TGTGCCACCAGTGATTTGGATTATGGCTACACCTTC.